The 21 T cell receptor beta chains in this list originate from one sample, sequenced in a study of T cell responses to AZD1222 COVID-19 vaccine. The table came from immunoSEQ multiplex PCR; TCRdb's copy has only in-frame clones and leaves some out. The data contain more than 150,000 clones, 75% to 90% of them singletons. This specimen consisted of peripheral blood, obtained after recovery from COVID-19. The receptors stem from an adult who had recovered from COVID-19.

This clone came up once. The rearrangement links TRBV25-1 to TRBJ2-3, with D possibly being TRBD2 (6 bases). Trimming pared 3 bases from V and 2 bases from J, leaving 12 bases between. The CDR3 consists of 15 residues. CDR1 and CDR2 (germline): MGHDK, SYGVNS. The CDR3 region has the DNA TGTGCCAGCAGTGATTCCCGGGACTTCACAGATACGCAGTATTTT. Residues: CASSDSRDFTDTQYF.

This chain uses TRBV9 with TRBJ2-2; TRBD1 matches 10 bases. The V gene end was trimmed by 2 bases and the J gene end by 3 bases; junction bases not matched to a gene: 4. The germline V gene encodes CDR1 SGDLS and CDR2 YYNGEE. This CDR3 has 16 amino acids. DNA of the CDR3: TGTGCCAGCAGCGTCAGAGGACAGGGGGACACCGGGGAGCTGTTTTTT. Its protein is CASSVRGQGDTGELFF. Combining the CDR3 with reference TRBV9 and TRBJ2-2 gives the whole variable domain DSGVTQTPKHLITATGQRVTLRCSPRSGDLSVYWYQQSLDQGLQFLIQYYNGEERAKGNILERFSAQQFPDLHSELNLSSLELGDSALYFCASSVRGQGDTGELFFGEGSRLTVL.

V is TRBV20-1 and J is TRBJ1-5; D not certain. The CDR3 runs 15 residues. The V end was cut by 3 bases, the J end by 3 bases, with 15 bases between. The germline V gene has CDR1 DFQATT and CDR2 SNEGSKA (reference sequence). DNA for the CDR3: TGCAGTGCTAGTAACTATGGTACCCTCAATCAGCCCCAGCATTTT. This gives the protein CSASNYGTLNQPQHF.

V and J are TRBV28 and TRBJ1-6, with 8 bases identical to TRBD1. The CDR3 is made up of 18 amino acids. CDR1 MDHEN and CDR2 SYDVKM come from the germline V gene. J lost 10 bases, V lost 6 bases, and 20 bases had no gene match. DNA of the CDR3: TGTGCCAGCAGCTCCCCGAGGCAGGGGGCGCCTAGACGGTCACCCCTCCACTTT. The encoded protein is CASSSPRQGAPRRSPLHF.

This clone was found a few times. The chain combines TRBV28 with TRBJ1-2; the D gene is possibly TRBD1 (5 bases). From germline, CDR1 is MDHEN and CDR2 SYDVKM. This CDR3 region has 15 residues. The V gene lost 2 bases and the J gene lost 2 bases, with 12 bases spanning the gap. The CDR3 nucleotides are TGTGCCAGCAGTTTAAGAGGGGTTCGAAACTATGGCTACACCTTC. It encodes CASSLRGVRNYGYTF.

This sequence joins TRBV19 and TRBJ1-2; D gene uncertain. Germline CDR1 is LNHDA and CDR2 is SQIVND (reference sequence). This CDR3 has 15 residues. Trimming took off 5 bases at V and 4 bases at J, with 17 bases between the two ends. CDR3: CASSFSSSNLYGYTF. Written as DNA, the CDR3 is TGTGCCAGTAGTTTCAGTAGCTCAAACCTCTATGGCTACACCTTC.

This clone showed up just a few times. The chain couples TRBV6-1 to TRBJ2-1, with D perhaps matching TRBD2 (5 bases). Trimming left V 5 bases short and J 11 bases short, with 10 bases between. The germline CDR1 and CDR2 sequences are MNHNS and SASEGT. The CDR3 covers 11 residues. CDR3 sequence: CASSLAGQQFF. The DNA of the CDR3 is TGTGCCAGCAGTTTGGCGGGTCAGCAGTTCTTC.

The chain recombines TRBV28 with TRBJ1-6, with D unclear. V was shortened by 6 bases and J by 4 bases, with 13 bases between the two germline ends. Germline CDR1 is MDHEN and CDR2 is SYDVKM. The CDR3 runs to 15 residues. The CDR3 DNA is TGTGCCAGCAGACCCGGTGACTCTTATAATTCACCCCTCCACTTT. The encoded protein is CASRPGDSYNSPLHF.

This clone was observed a single time. The gene calls are TRBV27 and TRBJ1-1, with unresolved D. V was cut by 5 bases and J by 4 bases, with 14 bases left in between. This CDR3 is 14 amino acids long. The germline CDR1 and CDR2 sequences are MNHEY and SMNVEV (reference sequence). The DNA for the CDR3 is TGTGCCAGCAGTCGCCGGGCCGCTTCCACTGAAGCTTTCTTT. Translating gives CASSRRAASTEAFF.

This clone has only a few counts. The V and J genes are TRBV28 and TRBJ1-5; D gene uncertain. CDR1 is MDHEN and CDR2 is SYDVKM in the germline V gene. Deletions cut 2 bases from V and 0 bases from J, with 5 bases between. This CDR3 comprises 14 residues. CDR3 residues: CASSLEYSNQPQHF. The CDR3 coding sequence is TGTGCCAGCAGTTTAGAGTATAGCAATCAGCCCCAGCATTTT.

This chain uses TRBV19 with TRBJ1-5; D is unresolved. From germline, CDR1 is LNHDA and CDR2 SQIVND (reference sequence). Trimming took off 1 base at V and 1 base at J, with 11 bases between the two ends. CDR3 length: 16 residues. The CDR3 bases are TGTGCCAGTAGTATAGCTACAGCCTTCAGCAATCAGCCCCAGCATTTT. It specifies CASSIATAFSNQPQHF.

The V call is TRBV6-2 or TRBV6-3, the J call TRBJ2-3; possible D gene TRBD1, 6 bases. Deletions cut 0 bases from V and 4 bases from J, with 14 bases between. Per the germline V gene, CDR1 is MNHEY and CDR2 is SVGEGT. The CDR3 consists of 16 residues. The CDR3 region has the DNA TGTGCCAGCAGTTACTCAGGGCAGGGGAGCGCAGATACGCAGTATTTT. Translating gives CASSYSGQGSADTQYF.

V usage is TRBV5-1 and J usage is TRBJ1-1; D remains ambiguous. Trimming took off 2 bases at V and 0 bases at J, with 11 bases between the two ends. The CDR3 consists of 15 residues. The germline V gene encodes CDR1 SGHRS and CDR2 YFSETQ. In DNA, the CDR3 is TGCGCCAGCAGCTTTTCCGGACGAATGAACACTGAAGCTTTCTTT. Protein: CASSFSGRMNTEAFF.

The chain has TRBV7-9 and TRBJ2-7; 8 nucleotides match TRBD2. Germline lookup yields CDR1 SEHNR and CDR2 FQNEAQ (reference sequence). V was pared by 1 base and J by 4 bases, with 12 bases of the junction left unmatched. This CDR3 spans 17 amino acids. This chain's CDR3 is CASSLDGTSEGVYEQYF. CDR3 nucleotides: TGTGCCAGCAGCTTAGACGGGACTAGTGAGGGGGTATACGAGCAGTACTTC.

This clone is a singleton in its sample. The gene calls are TRBV13 and TRBJ2-5; the D is unclear. The V and J ends lost 3 bases and 4 bases respectively, with 9 bases between them. Germline CDR1 PRHDT, CDR2 FYEKMQ (reference sequence). This CDR3 contains 13 residues. DNA for the CDR3: TGTGCCAGCAGCTTTTCAATTTCAGAGACCCAGTACTTC. This codes for CASSFSISETQYF. Full variable domain (outside the CDR3, taken from reference TRBV13 and TRBJ2-5): AAGVIQSPRHLIKEKRETATLKCYPIPRHDTVYWYQQGPGQDPQFLISFYEKMQSDKGSIPDRFSAQQFSDYHSELNMSSLELGDSALYFCASSFSISETQYFGPGTRLLVL.

The chain carries TRBV5-1 and TRBJ2-1; 8 bases line up with TRBD2. The germline V gene has CDR1 SGHRS and CDR2 YFSETQ. The CDR3 is 15 amino acids. V lost 2 bases, J lost 3 bases, and 4 bases stayed unmatched. The DNA for the CDR3 is TGCGCCAGCAGCTTAGCGGGAGCAGTCTACAATGAGCAGTTCTTC. Its translation is CASSLAGAVYNEQFF.

This clone was recorded once. The chain recombines TRBV12-3 or TRBV12-4 with TRBJ2-1, with TRBD1 matching over 7 bases. The CDR3 is 12 residues long. Trimming cost V 10 bases and J 8 bases; bases outside gene matches: 8. In nucleotides, the CDR3 is TGTGCCATCCGGGACAGTGGTGATGAGCAGTTCTTC. It specifies CAIRDSGDEQFF.

V usage is TRBV7-9 and J usage is TRBJ2-7, with D possibly being TRBD1 or TRBD2 (5 bases each). Germline V CDR1 and CDR2: SEHNR, FQNEAQ (reference sequence). With 4 bases removed from V and 2 bases from J, the gap between germline ends came to 18 bases. The CDR3 spans 16 residues. CDR3 region: CASSSSRGRGTYEQYF. CDR3 DNA: TGTGCCAGCAGCTCCTCTCGGGGACGGGGAACCTACGAGCAGTACTTC.

This clone appeared once. The chain couples TRBV18 to TRBJ1-1; 7 bases fit TRBD1. The CDR3 contains 15 residues. The trim removed 1 base at V and 5 bases at J, leaving 7 bases unmatched. Germline-derived CDR1 and CDR2 are KGHSH and LQKENI. CDR3 coding DNA: TGTGCCAGCTCACCACGGACGACAGGGAATACTGAAGCTTTCTTT. Protein: CASSPRTTGNTEAFF. The variable domain in full, completed from reference TRBV18 and TRBJ1-1, reads NAGVMQNPRHLVRRRGQEARLRCSPMKGHSHVYWYRQLPEEGLKFMVYLQKENIIDESGMPKERFSAEFPKEGPSILRIQQVVRGDSAAYFCASSPRTTGNTEAFFGQGTRLTVV.

The CDR3 loop is CASSQQNYGYTF. DNA for the CDR3: TGTGCCAGCAGTCAGCAGAACTATGGCTACACCTTC. The chain joins TRBV28 to TRBJ1-2; D gene uncertain. V lost 5 bases and J 2 bases, leaving 6 bases between the germline ends. Germline assignment: CDR1 MDHEN and CDR2 SYDVKM. This CDR3 contains 12 residues.

This rearrangement joins TRBV13 to TRBJ2-5, with TRBD2 matching over 9 bases. The V segment lost 0 bases and the J segment 5 bases; nucleotides outside the gene matches: 13. The CDR3 extends over 18 amino acids. The V gene's germline CDR1 is PRHDT and CDR2 FYEKMQ (reference sequence). The CDR3 here is CASSLGRIAGGPGETQYF. CDR3 bases: TGTGCCAGCAGCTTAGGCCGAATTGCGGGAGGGCCTGGGGAGACCCAGTACTTC.